A single T cell receptor beta chain is shown here with its context. Its antigen target is currently unknown. It has no much larger one-base neighbor in the sample; base qualities were not kept. These data originate in a study of blood T cell repertoires in COVID-19 (dated by TCRdb to 2019 to 2021). General notes on the study: Samples from collaborators originated in the United States, Italy and Spain and spanned both the acute and convalescent phases of COVID-19. The prospective study material was composed of cDNA or gDNA derived from T cells, B-cell-depleted T cells, or PBMCs. Subjects who had been exposed to COVID-19, were actively infected with it, or had recovered from it provided the deeply sampled blood TCRbeta repertoires that made up the dataset. A freely available public database, intended as a resource for researchers studying the immune response to SARS-CoV-2, is where the repertoires were released. The samples were drawn from two sources: the first 160 participants of the ongoing ImmuneRACE study, and over 1,000 subjects contributed by 6 global collaborators. Sample metadata almost always included a de-identified subject ID, COVID-19 status, age in years and sex. Where HLA class I and class II types were available, the types were taken from metadata supplied by the sample provider, not from assay-based typing. The study at large found these results: The amount of clinical and demographic metadata varied by source and participant and was provided uncurated.

TCRbeta CDR3 regions were amplified from genomic DNA by means of the immunoSEQ Assay, a bias-controlled multiplex PCR. As for the authors' bioinformatics: Within the assay, amplification of reference gene primers was used to estimate how many nucleated cells each sample contained. To quantify the absolute abundance of each unique TCRbeta CDR3 rearrangement, sequence reads were collapsed and filtered. Productive Simpson clonality was computed per sample as the square root of Simpson's diversity index over productive rearrangements. Held by TCRdb, this immuneACCESS table contains in-frame sequences only and omits some clones. Under half of the omission traces to an unresolved V gene where checked; the cause of the rest is unknown. That table is the source of V, J and clone size, and D and trimming were worked out from the DNA. Within this sample are about 300,000 clones, with about 82% of them counted one time only. Of the sample, around 1.5% is held by the ten largest clones.

The collaborating institutions used their own protocols to collect whole blood in K2EDTA tubes. For TCRbeta analysis, collaborator samples were shipped as frozen whole blood, as isolated PBMCs, or as DNA extracted from either sample type. The source is a woman between 45 and 60 years old with acute or convalescent COVID-19. Material for sequencing was peripheral blood.

Here is the DNA: TGTGCCAGCAGTTTACACAGCAGGGGATTTCGCTACAATGAGCAGTTCTTC. This encodes CASSLHSRGFRYNEQFF. The chain is made from TRBV28 and TRBJ2-1; the D gene is perhaps TRBD1, on 6 matching bases. Via the germline V gene, CDR1 is MDHEN and CDR2 SYDVKM. Relative to germline, V is 2 bases shorter and J is 3 bases shorter, with 17 bases between their ends. Reading from cysteine to phenylalanine, the CDR3 counts 17 amino acids. The sequence is cut down to CDR3 DNA, 51 bases in frame from base 1.